This TCR beta chain was sequenced in a study of T-cell memory formation after mild COVID-19. Overall study: Among the donors, TCR clusters were largely specific to each donor.

General study findings and limits: Of the contracting clones, CD4+ ones lay mainly in CM and EM, and CD8+ ones in EMRA. Cross-reactive memory seemingly joined, as some responding clones were found in pre-infection memory.

This clonotype has a handful of counts. What it binds is not known. This CDR3 is built from 13 residues. Trimming left V 0 bases short and J 6 bases short, with 6 bases between. Germline V gene data show CDR1 as LGHNA and CDR2 as YNFKEQ. TCRdb itself ran the 5' RACE reads through MiXCR, one entry per CDR3 protein. The sample yields tens of thousands of distinct CDR3 sequences, about a sixth seen once. V usage is TRBV4-2 and J usage is TRBJ2-4; D unclear. The sequenced material came from PBMCs or a T cell subset sorted from them (not recorded which). The clonotype was recovered from an adult woman who had mild COVID-19 (a few samples of this study predate the infection). Cell type and time point are not known. The CDR3, as DNA: TGTGCCAGCAGCCAAGAAGGGTTAAACATTCAGTACTTC. Translating gives CASSQEGLNIQYF.